The clone carrying this T cell receptor beta chain has a handful of counts. From RNA transcripts, TCR beta CDR3 regions were amplified. A first-round RT-PCR of the TCR CDR3 used the HTBI primer set. Via MiXCR, TCRdb re-called the multiplex PCR reads, giving one row per CDR3 protein. The table includes some 490,000 distinct CDR3 sequences, 22% detected once. This sample is drawn from a study of T cells in Graves' hyperthyroidism and ophthalmopathy. The CDR3 runs 15 residues. Germline V lookup: CDR1 DFQATT, CDR2 SNEGSKA (reference sequence). V shed 3 bases, J shed 3 bases, and the junction held 7 bases outside the gene matches.

Sequencing input: blood. The chain uses TRBV20-1 and TRBJ2-5, with 10 nucleotides matching TRBD1. The receptor was derived from an older woman with Graves' ophthalmopathy. CDR3 protein: CSASWWGQGKETQYF. In DNA form, the CDR3 reads TGCAGTGCTAGCTGGTGGGGACAGGGGAAAGAGACCCAGTACTTC.